This entry features one T cell receptor (beta chain) sequence. Its antigen is still unknown. The data are from a study of OX40 agonist ivuxolimab in advanced cancers. Overall study findings and caveats: Low normalized T-cell clonal expansion was additionally recorded for some nonresponders. On average, CD8+ T cells showed a greater number of expanded clones than CD4+.

The data were produced by immunoSEQ multiplex PCR, yet TCRdb's version contains in-frame clones alone and is incomplete. The table lists tens of thousands of clones, around 90% of them singletons. V was pared by 2 bases and J by 5 bases, with 6 bases of the junction left unmatched. The CDR3 is made up of 15 amino acids. Germline V lookup: CDR1 SEHNR, CDR2 FQNEAQ (reference sequence). The sample here was CD4+ or CD8+ T cells sorted from blood, taken in a trial of the OX40 agonist ivuxolimab. This sequence joins TRBV7-9 and TRBJ2-3; 8 nucleotides match TRBD2. This receptor was obtained from an adult with an advanced solid tumor such as melanoma, head and neck, liver or kidney cancer. This CDR3 reads CASSLLQRERDTQYF. The CDR3 DNA reads as TGTGCCAGCAGCTTACTCCAGCGGGAGCGAGATACGCAGTATTTT.